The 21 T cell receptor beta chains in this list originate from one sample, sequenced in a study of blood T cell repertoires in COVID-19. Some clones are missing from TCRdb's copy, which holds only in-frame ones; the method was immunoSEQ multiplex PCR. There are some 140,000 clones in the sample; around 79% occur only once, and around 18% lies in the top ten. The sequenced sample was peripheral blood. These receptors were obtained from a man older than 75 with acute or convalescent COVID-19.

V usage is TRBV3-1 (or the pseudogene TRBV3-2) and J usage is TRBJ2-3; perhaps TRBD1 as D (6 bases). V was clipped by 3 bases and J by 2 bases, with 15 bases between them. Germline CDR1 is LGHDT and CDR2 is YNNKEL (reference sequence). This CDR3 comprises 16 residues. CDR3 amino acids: CASSHRGQIVTDTQYF. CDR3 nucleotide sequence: TGTGCCAGCAGCCACAGGGGACAAATTGTCACAGATACGCAGTATTTT.

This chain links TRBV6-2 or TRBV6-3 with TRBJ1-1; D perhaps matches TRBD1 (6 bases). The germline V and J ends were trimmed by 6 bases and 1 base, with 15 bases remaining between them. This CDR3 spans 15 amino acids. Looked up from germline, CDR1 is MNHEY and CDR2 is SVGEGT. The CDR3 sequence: CASSDILQGNTEAFF. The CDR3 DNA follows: TGTGCCAGCAGCGATATCTTACAGGGGAACACTGAAGCTTTCTTT.

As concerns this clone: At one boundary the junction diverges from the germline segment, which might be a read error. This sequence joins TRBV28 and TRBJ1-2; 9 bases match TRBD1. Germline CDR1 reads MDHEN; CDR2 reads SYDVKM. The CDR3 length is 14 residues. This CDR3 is CASRRTGGDYGYTF. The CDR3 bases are TGTGCCAGCAGGCGAACAGGGGGCGACTACGGCTACACCTTC.

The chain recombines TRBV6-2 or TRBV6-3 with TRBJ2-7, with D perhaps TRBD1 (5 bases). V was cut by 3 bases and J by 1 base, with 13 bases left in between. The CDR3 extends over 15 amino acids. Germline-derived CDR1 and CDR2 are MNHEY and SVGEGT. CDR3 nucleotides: TGTGCCAGCAGTTATGCGACAGTAGCATCCTACGAGCAGTACTTC. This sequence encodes CASSYATVASYEQYF.

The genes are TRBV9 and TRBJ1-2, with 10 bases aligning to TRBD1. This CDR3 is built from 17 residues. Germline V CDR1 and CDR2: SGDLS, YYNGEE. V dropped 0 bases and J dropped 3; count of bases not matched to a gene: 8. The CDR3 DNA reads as TGTGCCAGCAGCGTAGTTGGGGGACAGGGGCCCTACTATGGCTACACCTTC. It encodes CASSVVGGQGPYYGYTF.

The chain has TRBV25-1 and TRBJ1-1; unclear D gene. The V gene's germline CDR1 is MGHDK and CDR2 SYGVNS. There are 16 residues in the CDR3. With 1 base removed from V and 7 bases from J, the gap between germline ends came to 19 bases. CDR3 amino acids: CASSELRALLPIEAFF. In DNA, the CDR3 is TGTGCCAGCAGTGAATTGCGGGCCCTATTGCCAATTGAAGCTTTCTTT.

CDR3 amino acids: CASGRGTRGTGELFF. In nucleotides, the CDR3 is TGTGCCAGCGGCCGGGGAACCAGGGGCACCGGGGAGCTGTTTTTT. J is TRBJ2-2 and V is TRBV11-3, with D possibly matching TRBD1 (6 bases). The CDR3 spans 15 residues. Trimming took 8 bases from V and 4 from J, leaving 17 bases between them. The germline V gene has CDR1 SGHNT and CDR2 YENEEA.

CDR3 DNA sequence: TGTGCCAGCAGCCAAGAAGGGGGGGTTAATTCACCCCTCCACTTT. This translates into CASSQEGGVNSPLHF. The chain employs TRBV3-1 (or the pseudogene TRBV3-2) and TRBJ1-6; D might be TRBD1 (6 bases). CDR1 is LGHDT and CDR2 is YNNKEL in the germline V gene (reference sequence). CDR3 size: 15 residues. V was pared by 0 bases and J by 6 bases, with 9 bases between.

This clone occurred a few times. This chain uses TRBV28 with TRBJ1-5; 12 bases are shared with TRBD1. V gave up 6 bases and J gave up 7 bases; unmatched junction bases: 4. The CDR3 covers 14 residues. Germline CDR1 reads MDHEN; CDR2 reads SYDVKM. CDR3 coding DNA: TGTGCCAGCAGAGGGACAGGGGGCGAACAGCCCCAGCATTTT. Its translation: CASRGTGGEQPQHF.

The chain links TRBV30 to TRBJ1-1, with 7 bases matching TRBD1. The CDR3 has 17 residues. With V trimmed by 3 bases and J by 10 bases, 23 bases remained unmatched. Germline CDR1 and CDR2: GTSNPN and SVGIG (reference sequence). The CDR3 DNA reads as TGTGCCTGGAGAACCCCACCCGAGACAGGGCGGATCGGAGCAGCTTTCTTT. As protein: CAWRTPPETGRIGAAFF.

The CDR3 coding sequence is TGCGCCAGCAGCTACGGGGGGGACGCCGTAGGAGGGGGCGCATATAATTCACCCCTCCACTTT. Its translation is CASSYGGDAVGGGAYNSPLHF. The rearrangement uses TRBV5-1 and TRBJ1-6, with 7 bases aligning to TRBD1. V shed 3 bases, J shed 4 bases, and the junction held 22 bases outside the gene matches. Looked up from germline, CDR1 is SGHRS and CDR2 is YFSETQ. CDR3 length: 21 residues. The whole variable domain, remainder taken from reference TRBV5-1 and TRBJ1-6, is KAGVTQTPRYLIKTRGQQVTLSCSPISGHRSVSWYQQTPGQGLQFLFEYFSETQRNKGNFPGRFSGRQFSNSRSEMNVSTLELGDSALYLCASSYGGDAVGGGAYNSPLHFGNGTRLTVT.

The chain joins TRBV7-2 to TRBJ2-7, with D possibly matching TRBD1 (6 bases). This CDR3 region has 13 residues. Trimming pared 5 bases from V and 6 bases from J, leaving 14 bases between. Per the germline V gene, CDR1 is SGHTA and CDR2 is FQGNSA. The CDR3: CASSAQQGFEQYF. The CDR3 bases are TGTGCCAGCAGCGCCCAACAGGGTTTCGAGCAGTACTTC.

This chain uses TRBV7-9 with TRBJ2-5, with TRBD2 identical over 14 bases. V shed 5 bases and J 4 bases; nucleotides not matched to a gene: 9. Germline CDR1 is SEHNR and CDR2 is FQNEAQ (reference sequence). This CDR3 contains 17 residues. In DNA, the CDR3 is TGTGCCAGCAGCCTGTGGACTAGCGGGGGGCCGTCAGAGACCCAGTACTTC. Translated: CASSLWTSGGPSETQYF.

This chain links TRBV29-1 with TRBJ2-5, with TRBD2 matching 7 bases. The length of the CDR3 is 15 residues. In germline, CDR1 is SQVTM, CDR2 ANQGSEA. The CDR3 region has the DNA TGCAGTCTAGCCGGCACTAGCGCCTCCGGTGAGACCCAGTACTTC. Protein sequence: CSLAGTSASGETQYF.

The CDR3 nucleotides read TGTGCCAGCAGTGAAGGTACGGTCTGGACAGGGGGCGTATGGGTCCGGAACACTGAAGCTTTCTTT. Translating it yields CASSEGTVWTGGVWVRNTEAFF. The rearrangement links TRBV2 to TRBJ1-1, with 11 bases aligning to TRBD1. J gave up 1 base and V 1 base, and 20 bases lay outside the gene matches. The germline V gene has CDR1 SNHLY and CDR2 FYNNEI. The CDR3 is 22 residues long.

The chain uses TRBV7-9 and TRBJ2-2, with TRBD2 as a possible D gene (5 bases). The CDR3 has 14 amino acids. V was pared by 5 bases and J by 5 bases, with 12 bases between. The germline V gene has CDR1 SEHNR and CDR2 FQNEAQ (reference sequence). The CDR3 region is CASSPSTLTGELFF. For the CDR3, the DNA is TGTGCCAGCAGCCCTAGCACCCTGACCGGGGAGCTGTTTTTT.

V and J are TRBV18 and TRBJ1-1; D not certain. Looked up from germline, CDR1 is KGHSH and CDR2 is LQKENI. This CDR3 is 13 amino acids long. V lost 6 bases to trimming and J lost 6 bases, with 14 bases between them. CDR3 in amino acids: CASSPGGPPEAFF. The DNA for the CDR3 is TGTGCCAGCTCCCCAGGCGGCCCACCTGAAGCTTTCTTT.

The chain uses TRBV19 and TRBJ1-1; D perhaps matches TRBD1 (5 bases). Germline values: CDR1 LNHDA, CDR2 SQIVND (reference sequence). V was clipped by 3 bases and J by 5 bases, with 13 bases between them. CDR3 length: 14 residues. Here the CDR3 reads CASSINGGDTEAFF. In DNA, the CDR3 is TGTGCCAGTAGTATTAACGGGGGGGATACTGAAGCTTTCTTT.

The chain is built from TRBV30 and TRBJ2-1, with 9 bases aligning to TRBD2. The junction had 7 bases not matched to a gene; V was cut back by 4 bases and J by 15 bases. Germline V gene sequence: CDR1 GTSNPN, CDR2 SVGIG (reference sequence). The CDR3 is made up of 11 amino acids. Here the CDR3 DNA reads TGTGCCTGGAAAAGGCTAGCGGGGTGGTTCTTC. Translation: CAWKRLAGWFF.

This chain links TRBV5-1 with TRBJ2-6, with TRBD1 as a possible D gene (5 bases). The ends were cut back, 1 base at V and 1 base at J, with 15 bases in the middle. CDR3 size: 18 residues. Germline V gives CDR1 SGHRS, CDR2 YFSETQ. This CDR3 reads CASSLTTYRKSGANVLTF. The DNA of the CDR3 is TGCGCCAGCAGCTTGACAACCTACAGGAAATCTGGGGCCAACGTCCTGACTTTC.

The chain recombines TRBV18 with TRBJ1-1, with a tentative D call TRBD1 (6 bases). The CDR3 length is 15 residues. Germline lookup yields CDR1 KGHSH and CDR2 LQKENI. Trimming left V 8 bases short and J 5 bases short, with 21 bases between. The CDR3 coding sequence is TGTGCCAGCCGGTCCAACCCACAGGGAAGTACTGAAGCTTTCTTT. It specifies CASRSNPQGSTEAFF.